The 20 T cell receptor beta chains presented below share a single source sample, sequenced in a study of T-cell reconstitution after alpha-beta-depleted transplantation in children. Unique molecular identifiers were incorporated into the prepared TCRbeta library. TCRdb fed the PCR reads into MiXCR, producing one record per CDR3 protein. This repertoire shows around 200,000 distinct CDR3 sequences, approximately 8.4% found once; its top ten account for 35% to 45%. This material consisted of PBMCs, mostly from graft donor cells, taken 360 days after TCRalphabeta/CD19-depleted stem cell transplant. The receptors derive from a male patient under 10 years old who had a stem cell transplant for acute myeloid leukemia, so the T cells may come from the graft donor.

The chain carries TRBV7-2 and TRBJ2-1; no clear D gene. Trimming stripped 3 bases from V and 1 base from J, with 10 bases between. Germline CDR1 SGHTA, CDR2 FQGNSA. The CDR3 extends over 15 amino acids. CDR3 in DNA: TGTGCCAGCAGCTTCCGGGCCCCATCCTACAATGAGCAGTTCTTC. Protein: CASSFRAPSYNEQFF.

This clonotype was recorded at least ten times. The chain couples TRBV12-3 or TRBV12-4 to TRBJ2-1, with D possibly being TRBD2 (5 bases). This CDR3 region has 11 residues. V lost 6 bases and J 12 bases, leaving 12 bases between the germline ends. The CDR3 nucleotides read TGTGCCAGCAGCCCTCAGCGGAGGCAGTTCTTC. It encodes CASSPQRRQFF.

This clonotype came up many times. V usage is TRBV15 and J usage is TRBJ2-1, with TRBD2 matching 9 bases. V lost 0 bases and J lost 6; bases outside the gene matches: 6. Germline V gene sequence: CDR1 LNHNV, CDR2 YYDKDF (reference sequence). The CDR3 loop spans 16 amino acids. The CDR3 region is CATSRDIAGVVNEQFF. The CDR3 nucleotides are TGTGCCACCAGCAGAGATATAGCGGGAGTGGTCAATGAGCAGTTCTTC.

The gene calls are TRBV4-1 and TRBJ1-2; 11 positions agree with TRBD1. The V gene's germline CDR1 is MGHRA and CDR2 YSYEKL. The CDR3 length is 18 residues. V shed 3 bases, J shed 5 bases, and the junction held 14 bases outside the gene matches. The CDR3 spells CASSHWPRDRGRRYGYTF. The CDR3 DNA sequence: TGCGCCAGCAGCCATTGGCCCCGGGACAGGGGGAGACGGTATGGCTACACCTTC.

This clonotype was seen at least ten times. This chain connects TRBV9 to TRBJ2-2; possibly TRBD1 for D (5 bases). This CDR3 has 14 amino acids. With 5 bases removed from V and 2 bases from J, the gap between germline ends came to 10 bases. The germline CDR1 and CDR2 sequences are SGDLS and YYNGEE. In DNA, the CDR3 is TGTGCCAGCAGGTCGACAGCTAACACCGGGGAGCTGTTTTTT. It translates to CASRSTANTGELFF.

In this sample, this clonotype turned up a few times. This chain connects TRBV7-2 to TRBJ1-5; 7 nucleotides match TRBD1. Germline V CDR1 and CDR2: SGHTA, FQGNSA. The CDR3 runs to 16 residues. V was clipped by 4 bases and J by 4 bases; unmatched bases: 10. In nucleotides, the CDR3 is TGTGCCAGCAGCTGGCGAGGGGGCTCCGGGAATCAGCCCCAGCATTTT. Translated, it gives CASSWRGGSGNQPQHF.

The table lists this clonotype with many counts. This chain links TRBV7-2 with TRBJ2-1; 7 nucleotides match TRBD1. The CDR3 is made up of 14 amino acids. V lost 4 bases to trimming and J lost 6 bases; unmatched junction nucleotides: 6. Germline V CDR1 and CDR2: SGHTA, FQGNSA. The DNA of the CDR3 is TGTGCCAGCAGCTATGGAAGACAGGGCAATGAGCAGTTCTTC. This sequence encodes CASSYGRQGNEQFF.

This clonotype was detected ten times or more. This rearrangement joins TRBV2 to TRBJ2-2; TRBD2 agrees at 9 bases. The CDR3 spans 15 residues. Germline lookup yields CDR1 SNHLY and CDR2 FYNNEI. With V trimmed by 5 bases and J by 0 bases, 1 base remained unmatched. CDR3 sequence: CASSLAGPNTGELFF. The CDR3 DNA is TGTGCCAGCAGTCTAGCGGGACCGAACACCGGGGAGCTGTTTTTT. Full variable domain (missing parts from reference TRBV2 and TRBJ2-2): EPEVTQTPSHQVTQMGQEVILRCVPISNHLYFYWYRQILGQKVEFLVSFYNNEISEKSEIFDDQFSVERPDGSNFTLKIRSTKLEDSAMYFCASSLAGPNTGELFFGEGSRLTVL.

This clonotype has only a few counts. The rearrangement links TRBV5-6 to TRBJ2-5; unclear D gene. Trimming removed 4 bases from V and 1 base from J, with 11 bases in between. There are 14 residues in the CDR3. Germline V gives CDR1 SGHDT, CDR2 YYEEEE. CDR3 DNA sequence: TGTGCCAGCAGCCCATTCACCCCCCAAGAGACCCAGTACTTC. Its protein is CASSPFTPQETQYF.

This clonotype was seen ten or more times. V is TRBV12-3 or TRBV12-4 and J is TRBJ2-5; TRBD2 matches 14 bases. V shed 5 bases and J 2 bases; nucleotides not matched to a gene: 10. There are 18 residues in the CDR3. CDR3 nucleotides: TGTGCCAGCAGTCCGGGGACTAGCGGGAGCAGGGCTCAAGAGACCCAGTACTTC. It is translated as CASSPGTSGSRAQETQYF.

The rearrangement links TRBV29-1 to TRBJ1-2, with D uncertain. This CDR3 comprises 12 residues. With 5 bases removed from V and 4 bases from J, the gap between germline ends came to 11 bases. Germline lookup yields CDR1 SQVTM and CDR2 ANQGSEA. CDR3 loop: CSVQGLLYGYTF. The CDR3 DNA follows: TGCAGCGTTCAAGGGCTTCTCTATGGCTACACCTTC.

The chain carries TRBV11-1 and TRBJ2-2; possibly TRBD1 for D (5 bases). Germline V gene data show CDR1 as SGHAT and CDR2 as FQDESV (reference sequence). The length of the CDR3 is 16 residues. Trimming cost V 1 base and J 1 base, with 10 bases left between them. CDR3 sequence reads: CASSLDRLVNTGELFF. In DNA form, the CDR3 reads TGTGCCAGCAGCTTAGACAGGCTAGTGAACACCGGGGAGCTGTTTTTT. The full variable domain, its missing parts supplied by reference TRBV11-1 and TRBJ2-2, is EAEVAQSPRYKITEKSQAVAFWCDPISGHATLYWYRQILGQGPELLVQFQDESVVDDSQLPKDRFSAERLKGVDSTLKIQPAELGDSAMYLCASSLDRLVNTGELFFGEGSRLTVL.

There are many counts of this clonotype. The rearrangement uses TRBV4-1 and TRBJ2-1; D might be TRBD1 (5 bases). With 1 base removed from V and 5 bases from J, the gap between germline ends came to 12 bases. Germline CDR1 MGHRA, CDR2 YSYEKL. The CDR3 spans 15 residues. The CDR3 DNA follows: TGCGCCAGCAGCCAAGGGGGCCTTACAAACAATGAGCAGTTCTTC. Its protein product is CASSQGGLTNNEQFF.

This clonotype was seen only once. The junction and the germline gene differ at one end; a read error may be behind it. V gene TRBV5-4 combines with J gene TRBJ2-7; D is ambiguous. The germline V gene has CDR1 SGHNT and CDR2 YYREEE (reference sequence). The CDR3 loop spans 14 amino acids. The CDR3 region is CASSLGLRSHEQYF. CDR3 DNA: TGTGCCAGCAGCTTGGGGCTCCGCTCCCACGAGCAGTACTTC.

The V and J genes are TRBV4-1 and TRBJ2-7, with TRBD1 matching over 8 bases. The CDR3 contains 15 residues. After removal of 3 bases from V and 4 bases from J, the junction contained 8 bases not matched to a gene. Per germline, CDR1 MGHRA and CDR2 YSYEKL. This CDR3 is CASSHPGQGLYEQYF. CDR3 bases: TGCGCCAGCAGCCACCCCGGACAGGGCCTATACGAGCAGTACTTC.

This clonotype was seen more than once but under ten times. The CDR3 reads CASSVRRGGTDTQYF. The CDR3 DNA sequence: TGTGCCAGCAGCGTCCGGCGGGGAGGCACAGATACGCAGTATTTT. The chain combines TRBV7-8 with TRBJ2-3, with D maybe TRBD2 (6 bases). The CDR3 has 15 amino acids. V lost 5 bases, J lost 1 base, and 13 bases lay in between. Germline-derived CDR1 and CDR2 are SGHVS and FQNEAQ.

The sample holds many counts of this clonotype. As DNA, the CDR3 is TGTGCCAGCAGTCCCGTAGGGGGCAACAATGAGCAGTTCTTC. Amino acids: CASSPVGGNNEQFF. This chain links TRBV12-3 or TRBV12-4 with TRBJ2-1; 7 bases are a match to TRBD1. The CDR3 consists of 14 residues. V lost 5 bases and J lost 5; bases outside the gene matches: 6.

This clonotype has just a few counts. The chain has TRBV5-1 and TRBJ2-2; the match to TRBD2 covers 10 bases. This CDR3 is 16 amino acids long. Per the germline V gene, CDR1 is SGHRS and CDR2 is YFSETQ. The junction had 7 bases not matched to a gene; V was cut back by 4 bases and J by 4 bases. DNA for the CDR3: TGCGCCAGCAGCGTCCTAGCGGGAGTAGCCACCGGGGAGCTGTTTTTT. Translating gives CASSVLAGVATGELFF.

The genes are TRBV5-5 and TRBJ2-1; D uncertain. This CDR3 spans 12 amino acids. Germline lookup yields CDR1 SGHKS and CDR2 YYEKEE (reference sequence). The ends were cut back, 1 base at V and 9 bases at J, with 8 bases in the middle. The CDR3 bases are TGTGCCAGCAGCTTGAGTAATCGTGAGCAGTTCTTC. Translated: CASSLSNREQFF.

This clonotype has only a few counts. The V call is TRBV20-1, the J call TRBJ1-1; D is unresolved. The germline CDR1 and CDR2 sequences are DFQATT and SNEGSKA (reference sequence). Deletions cut 3 bases from V and 5 bases from J, with 16 bases between. This CDR3 has 14 residues. The CDR3 loop is CSARDGSFGTEAFF. The CDR3 DNA reads as TGCAGTGCTAGGGACGGAAGCTTTGGAACTGAAGCTTTCTTT.